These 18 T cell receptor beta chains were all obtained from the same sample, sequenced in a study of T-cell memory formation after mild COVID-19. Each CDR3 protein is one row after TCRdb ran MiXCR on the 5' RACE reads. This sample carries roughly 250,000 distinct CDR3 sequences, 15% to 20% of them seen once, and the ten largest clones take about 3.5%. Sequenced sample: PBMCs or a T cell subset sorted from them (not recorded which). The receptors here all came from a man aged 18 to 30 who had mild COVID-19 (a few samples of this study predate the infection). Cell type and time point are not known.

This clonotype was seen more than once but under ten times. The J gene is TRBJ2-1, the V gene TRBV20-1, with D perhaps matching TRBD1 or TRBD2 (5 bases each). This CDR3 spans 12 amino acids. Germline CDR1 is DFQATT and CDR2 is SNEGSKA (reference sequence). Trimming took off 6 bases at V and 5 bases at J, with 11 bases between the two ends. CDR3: CSATRGNNEQFF. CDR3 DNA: TGCAGTGCCACGAGGGGAAACAATGAGCAGTTCTTC.

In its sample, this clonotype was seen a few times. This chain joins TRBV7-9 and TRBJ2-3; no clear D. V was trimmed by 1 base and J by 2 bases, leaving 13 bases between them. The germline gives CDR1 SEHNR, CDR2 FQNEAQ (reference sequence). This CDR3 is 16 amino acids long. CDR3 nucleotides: TGTGCCAGCAGCTTAGTGCCCAGGATGAACACAGATACGCAGTATTTT. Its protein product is CASSLVPRMNTDTQYF.

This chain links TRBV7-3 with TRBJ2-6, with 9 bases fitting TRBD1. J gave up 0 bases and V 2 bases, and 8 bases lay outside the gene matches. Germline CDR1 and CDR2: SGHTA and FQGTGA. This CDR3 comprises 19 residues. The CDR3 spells CASSLRPGQGHSGANVLTF. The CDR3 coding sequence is TGTGCCAGCAGCTTACGTCCGGGACAGGGACACTCTGGGGCCAACGTCCTGACTTTC.

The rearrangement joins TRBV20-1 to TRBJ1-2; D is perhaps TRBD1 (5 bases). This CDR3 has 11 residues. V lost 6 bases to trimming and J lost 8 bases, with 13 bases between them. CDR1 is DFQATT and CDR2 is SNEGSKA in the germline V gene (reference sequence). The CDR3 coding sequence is TGCAGTGCCCCACGACAGAGGGGCTACACCTTC. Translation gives CSAPRQRGYTF.

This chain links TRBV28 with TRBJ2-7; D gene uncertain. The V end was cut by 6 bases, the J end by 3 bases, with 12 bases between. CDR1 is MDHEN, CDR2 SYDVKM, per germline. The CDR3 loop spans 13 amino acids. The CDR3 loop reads CASRPDPSYEQYV. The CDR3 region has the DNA TGTGCCAGCAGGCCGGACCCTAGCTACGAGCAGTACGTC.

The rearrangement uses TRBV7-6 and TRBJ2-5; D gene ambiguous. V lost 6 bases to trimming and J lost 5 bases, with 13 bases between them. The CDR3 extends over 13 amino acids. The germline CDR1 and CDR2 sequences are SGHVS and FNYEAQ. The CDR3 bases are TGTGCCAGCAGTGAGTCGAGAATGGAGACCCAGTACTTC. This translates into CASSESRMETQYF.

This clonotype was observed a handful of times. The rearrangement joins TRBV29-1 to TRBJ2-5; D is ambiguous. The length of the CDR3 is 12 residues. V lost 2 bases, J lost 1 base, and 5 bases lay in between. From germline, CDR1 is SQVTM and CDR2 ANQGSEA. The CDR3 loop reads CSVEQIQETQYF. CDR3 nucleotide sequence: TGCAGCGTTGAACAGATCCAAGAGACCCAGTACTTC.

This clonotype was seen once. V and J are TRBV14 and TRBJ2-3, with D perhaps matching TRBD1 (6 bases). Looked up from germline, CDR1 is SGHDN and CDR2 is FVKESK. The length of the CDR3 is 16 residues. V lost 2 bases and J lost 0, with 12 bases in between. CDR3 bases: TGTGCCAGCAGCCAATTCAGGGGCTTTAGCACAGATACGCAGTATTTT. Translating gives CASSQFRGFSTDTQYF.

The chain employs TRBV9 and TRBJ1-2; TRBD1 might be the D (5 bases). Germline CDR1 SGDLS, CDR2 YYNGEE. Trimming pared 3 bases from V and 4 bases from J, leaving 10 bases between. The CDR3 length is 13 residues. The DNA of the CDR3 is TGTGCCAGCAGCGCTAAGACAGCCTATGGCTACACCTTC. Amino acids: CASSAKTAYGYTF.

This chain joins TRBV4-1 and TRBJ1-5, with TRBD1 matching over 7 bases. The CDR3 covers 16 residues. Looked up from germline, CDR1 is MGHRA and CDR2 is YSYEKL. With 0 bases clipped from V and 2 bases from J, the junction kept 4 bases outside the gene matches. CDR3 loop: CASSQDRGQGNQPQHF. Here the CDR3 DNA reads TGCGCCAGCAGCCAAGATCGTGGACAGGGCAATCAGCCCCAGCATTTT.

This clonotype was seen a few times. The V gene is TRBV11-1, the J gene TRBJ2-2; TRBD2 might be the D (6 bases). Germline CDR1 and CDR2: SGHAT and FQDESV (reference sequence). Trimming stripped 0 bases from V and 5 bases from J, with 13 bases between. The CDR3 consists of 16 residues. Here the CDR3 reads CASSLARAGRTGELFF. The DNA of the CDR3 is TGTGCCAGCAGCTTAGCGCGGGCAGGGAGGACCGGGGAGCTGTTTTTT.

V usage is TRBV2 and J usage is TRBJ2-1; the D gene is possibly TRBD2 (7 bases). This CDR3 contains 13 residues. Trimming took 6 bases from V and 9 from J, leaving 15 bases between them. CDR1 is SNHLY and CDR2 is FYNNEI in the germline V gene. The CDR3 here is CASSGGGHGEQFF. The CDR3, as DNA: TGTGCCAGCAGCGGCGGGGGACACGGTGAGCAGTTCTTC.

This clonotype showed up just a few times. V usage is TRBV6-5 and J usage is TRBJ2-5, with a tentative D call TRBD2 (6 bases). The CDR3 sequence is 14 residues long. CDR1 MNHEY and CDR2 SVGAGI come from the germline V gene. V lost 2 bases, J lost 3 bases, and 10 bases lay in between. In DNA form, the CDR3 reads TGTGCCAGCAGTTACGCGGGAACGAAAGAGACCCAGTACTTC. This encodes CASSYAGTKETQYF.

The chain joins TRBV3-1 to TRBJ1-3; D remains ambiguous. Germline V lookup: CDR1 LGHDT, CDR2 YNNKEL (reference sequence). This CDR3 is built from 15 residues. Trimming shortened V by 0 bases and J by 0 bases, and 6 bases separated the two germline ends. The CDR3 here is CASSQDTVSGNTIYF. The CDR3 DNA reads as TGTGCCAGCAGCCAAGACACAGTCTCTGGAAACACCATATATTTT. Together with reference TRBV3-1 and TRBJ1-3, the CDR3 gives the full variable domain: DTAVSQTPKYLVTQMGNDKSIKCEQNLGHDTMYWYKQDSKKFLKIMFSYNNKELIINETVPNRFSPKSPDKAHLNLHINSLELGDSAVYFCASSQDTVSGNTIYFGEGSWLTVV.

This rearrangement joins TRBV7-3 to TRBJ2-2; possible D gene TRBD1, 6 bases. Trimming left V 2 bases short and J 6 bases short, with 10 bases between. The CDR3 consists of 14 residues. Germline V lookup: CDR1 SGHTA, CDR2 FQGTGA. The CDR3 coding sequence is TGTGCCAGCAGCTTATCGCAGGGGCCCGGGGAGCTGTTTTTT. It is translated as CASSLSQGPGELFF.

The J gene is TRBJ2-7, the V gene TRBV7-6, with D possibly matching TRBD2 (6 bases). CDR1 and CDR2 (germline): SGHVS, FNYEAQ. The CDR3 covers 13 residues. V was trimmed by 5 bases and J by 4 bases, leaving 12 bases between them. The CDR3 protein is CASSPTAGYEQYF. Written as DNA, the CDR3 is TGTGCCAGCAGCCCCACTGCGGGGTACGAGCAGTACTTC.

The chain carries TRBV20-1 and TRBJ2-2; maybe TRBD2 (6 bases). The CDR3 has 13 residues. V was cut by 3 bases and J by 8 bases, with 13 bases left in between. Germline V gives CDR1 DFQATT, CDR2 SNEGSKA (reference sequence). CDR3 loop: CSASFKAGGELFF. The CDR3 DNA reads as TGCAGTGCTAGTTTCAAAGCGGGTGGGGAGCTGTTTTTT.

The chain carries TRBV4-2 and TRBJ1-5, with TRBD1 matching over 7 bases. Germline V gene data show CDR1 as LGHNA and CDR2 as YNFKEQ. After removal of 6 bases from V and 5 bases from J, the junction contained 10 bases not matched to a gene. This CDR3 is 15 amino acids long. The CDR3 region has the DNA TGTGCCAGCAGTCCCCGAGGGGGCCCCGATCAGCCCCAGCATTTT. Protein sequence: CASSPRGGPDQPQHF.